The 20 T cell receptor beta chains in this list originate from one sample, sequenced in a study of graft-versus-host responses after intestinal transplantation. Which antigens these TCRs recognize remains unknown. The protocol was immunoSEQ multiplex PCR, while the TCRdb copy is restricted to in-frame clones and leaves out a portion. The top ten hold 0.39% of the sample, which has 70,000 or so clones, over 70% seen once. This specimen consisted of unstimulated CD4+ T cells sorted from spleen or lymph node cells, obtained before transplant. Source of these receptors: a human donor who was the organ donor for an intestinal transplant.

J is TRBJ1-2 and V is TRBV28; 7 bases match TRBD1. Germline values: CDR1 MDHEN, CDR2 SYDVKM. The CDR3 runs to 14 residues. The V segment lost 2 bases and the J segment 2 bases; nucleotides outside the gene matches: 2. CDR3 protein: CASSLEGANYGYTF. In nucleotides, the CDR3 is TGTGCCAGCAGTTTAGAGGGGGCAAACTATGGCTACACCTTC.

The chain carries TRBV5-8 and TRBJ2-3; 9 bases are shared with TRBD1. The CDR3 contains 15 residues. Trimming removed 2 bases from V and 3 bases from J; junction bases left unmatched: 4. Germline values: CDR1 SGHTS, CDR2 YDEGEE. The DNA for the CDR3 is TGTGCCAGCAGCTTCGAGACAGGGGGGACAGATACGCAGTATTTT. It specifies CASSFETGGTDTQYF.

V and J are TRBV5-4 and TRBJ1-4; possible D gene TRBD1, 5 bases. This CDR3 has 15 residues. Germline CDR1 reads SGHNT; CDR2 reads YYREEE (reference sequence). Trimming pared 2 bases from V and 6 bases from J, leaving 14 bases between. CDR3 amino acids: CASSLDAGLDEKLFF. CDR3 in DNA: TGTGCCAGCAGCTTAGATGCAGGGTTGGATGAAAAACTGTTTTTT.

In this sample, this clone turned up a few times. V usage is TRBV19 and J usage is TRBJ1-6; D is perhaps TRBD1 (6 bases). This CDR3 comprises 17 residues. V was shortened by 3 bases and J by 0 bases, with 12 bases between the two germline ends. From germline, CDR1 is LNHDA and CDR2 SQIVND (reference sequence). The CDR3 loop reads CASSIRTASSYNSPLHF. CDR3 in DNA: TGTGCCAGTAGTATCCGGACAGCTAGCTCCTATAATTCACCCCTCCACTTT.

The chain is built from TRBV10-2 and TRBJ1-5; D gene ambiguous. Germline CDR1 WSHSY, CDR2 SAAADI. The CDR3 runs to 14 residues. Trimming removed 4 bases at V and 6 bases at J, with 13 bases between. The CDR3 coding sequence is TGCGCCAGCAGTGTGTGGGAGGAAGGTCAGCCCCAGCATTTT. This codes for CASSVWEEGQPQHF.

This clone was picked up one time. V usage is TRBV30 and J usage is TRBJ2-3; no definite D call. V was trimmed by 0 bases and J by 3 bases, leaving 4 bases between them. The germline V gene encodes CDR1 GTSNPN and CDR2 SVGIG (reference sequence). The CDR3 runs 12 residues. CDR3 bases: TGTGCCTGGAGTGTACTAACAGATACGCAGTATTTT. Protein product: CAWSVLTDTQYF. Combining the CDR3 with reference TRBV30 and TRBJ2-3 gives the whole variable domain SQTIHQWPATLVQPVGSPLSLECTVEGTSNPNLYWYRQAAGRGLQLLFYSVGIGQISSEVPQNLSASRPQDRQFILSSKKLLLSDSGFYLCAWSVLTDTQYFGPGTRLTVL.

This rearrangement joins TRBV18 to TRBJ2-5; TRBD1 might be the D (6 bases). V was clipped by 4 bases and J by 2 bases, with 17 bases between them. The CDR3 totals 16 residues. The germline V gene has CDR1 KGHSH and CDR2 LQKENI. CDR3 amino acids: CASSLVRDIRQETQYF. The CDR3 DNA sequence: TGTGCCAGCTCACTTGTCCGGGACATAAGACAAGAGACCCAGTACTTC.

This chain's CDR3 is CASSLSSGGSRGYTF. CDR3 sequence (DNA): TGTGCCAGCAGTTTGTCTTCGGGCGGGTCGAGGGGCTACACCTTC. The V gene is TRBV28, the J gene TRBJ1-2, with D unclear. V was shortened by 3 bases and J by 8 bases, with 19 bases between the two germline ends. CDR1 and CDR2 from the germline V gene are MDHEN and SYDVKM. This CDR3 is built from 15 residues.

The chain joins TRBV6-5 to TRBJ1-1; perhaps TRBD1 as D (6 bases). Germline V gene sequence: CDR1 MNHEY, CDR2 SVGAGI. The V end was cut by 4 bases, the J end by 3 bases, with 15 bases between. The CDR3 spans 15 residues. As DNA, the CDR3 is TGTGCCAGCAGTTGGCCAGGGGCGCTGGACACTGAAGCTTTCTTT. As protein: CASSWPGALDTEAFF.

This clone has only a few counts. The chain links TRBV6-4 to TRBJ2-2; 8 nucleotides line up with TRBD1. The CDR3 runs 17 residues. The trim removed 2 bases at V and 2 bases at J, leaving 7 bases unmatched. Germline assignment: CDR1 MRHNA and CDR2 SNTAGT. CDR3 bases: TGTGCCAGCAGTGACCCGGGGACAGGCTCAAACACCGGGGAGCTGTTTTTT. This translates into CASSDPGTGSNTGELFF.

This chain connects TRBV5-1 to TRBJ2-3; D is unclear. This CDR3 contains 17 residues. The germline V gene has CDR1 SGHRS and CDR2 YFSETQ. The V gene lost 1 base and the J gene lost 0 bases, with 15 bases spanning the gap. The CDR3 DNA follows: TGCGCCAGCAGCTTGCCCACCGGCGGCCCTAGCACAGATACGCAGTATTTT. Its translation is CASSLPTGGPSTDTQYF.

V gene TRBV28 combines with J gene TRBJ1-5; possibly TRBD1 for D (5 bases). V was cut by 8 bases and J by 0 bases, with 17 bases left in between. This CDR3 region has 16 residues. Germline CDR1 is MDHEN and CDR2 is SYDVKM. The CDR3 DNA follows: TGTGCCAGCCTTGCCGCCGGGGGGTATAGCAATCAGCCCCAGCATTTT. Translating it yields CASLAAGGYSNQPQHF.

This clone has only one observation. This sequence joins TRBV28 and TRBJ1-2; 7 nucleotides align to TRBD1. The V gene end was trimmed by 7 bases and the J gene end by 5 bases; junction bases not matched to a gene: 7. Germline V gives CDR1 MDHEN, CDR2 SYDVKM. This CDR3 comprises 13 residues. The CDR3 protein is CASTTGERYGYTF. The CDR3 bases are TGTGCCAGCACTACAGGGGAAAGGTATGGCTACACCTTC.

CDR3 residues: CASSLDGAVWETQYF. The CDR3 DNA is TGTGCCAGCAGCTTAGATGGGGCCGTTTGGGAGACCCAGTACTTC. The chain links TRBV7-9 to TRBJ2-5; maybe TRBD1 (5 bases). The CDR3 runs 15 residues. Between the trimmed V and J ends, which lost 1 base and 5 bases, there was a span of 14 bases. Germline CDR1 and CDR2: SEHNR and FQNEAQ (reference sequence). The full variable domain, in which reference TRBV7-9 and TRBJ2-5 provide the parts outside the CDR3, is DTGVSQNPRHKITKRGQNVTFRCDPISEHNRLYWYRQTLGQGPEFLTYFQNEAQLEKSRLLSDRFSAERPKGSFSTLEIQRTEQGDSAMYLCASSLDGAVWETQYFGPGTRLLVL.

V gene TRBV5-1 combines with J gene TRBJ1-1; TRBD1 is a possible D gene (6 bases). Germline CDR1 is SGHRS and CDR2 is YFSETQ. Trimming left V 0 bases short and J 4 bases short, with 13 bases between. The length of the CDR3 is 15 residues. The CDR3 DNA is TGCGCCAGCAGCTTGGGACAGGCGGTATTCACTGAAGCTTTCTTT. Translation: CASSLGQAVFTEAFF. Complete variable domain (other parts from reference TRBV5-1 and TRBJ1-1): KAGVTQTPRYLIKTRGQQVTLSCSPISGHRSVSWYQQTPGQGLQFLFEYFSETQRNKGNFPGRFSGRQFSNSRSEMNVSTLELGDSALYLCASSLGQAVFTEAFFGQGTRLTVV.

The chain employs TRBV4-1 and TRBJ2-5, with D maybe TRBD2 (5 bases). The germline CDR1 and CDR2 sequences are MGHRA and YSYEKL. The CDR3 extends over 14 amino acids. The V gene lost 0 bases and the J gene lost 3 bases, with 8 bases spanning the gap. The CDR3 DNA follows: TGCGCCAGCAGCCAAGATCCGACTAAAGAGACCCAGTACTTC. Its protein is CASSQDPTKETQYF.

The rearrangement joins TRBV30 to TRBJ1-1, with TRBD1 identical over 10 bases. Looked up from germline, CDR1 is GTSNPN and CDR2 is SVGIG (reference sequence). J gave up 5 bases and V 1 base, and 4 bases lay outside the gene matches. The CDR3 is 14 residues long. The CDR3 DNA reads TGTGCCTGGAGTGGGACAGGGGGGAGGACTGAAGCTTTCTTT. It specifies CAWSGTGGRTEAFF.

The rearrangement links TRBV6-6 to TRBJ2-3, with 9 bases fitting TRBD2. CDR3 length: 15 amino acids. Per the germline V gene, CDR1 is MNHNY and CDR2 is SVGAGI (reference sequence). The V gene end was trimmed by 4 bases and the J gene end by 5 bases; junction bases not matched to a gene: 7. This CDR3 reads CASSSERGAGDTQYF. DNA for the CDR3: TGTGCCAGCAGTTCCGAGCGGGGGGCCGGAGATACGCAGTATTTT.

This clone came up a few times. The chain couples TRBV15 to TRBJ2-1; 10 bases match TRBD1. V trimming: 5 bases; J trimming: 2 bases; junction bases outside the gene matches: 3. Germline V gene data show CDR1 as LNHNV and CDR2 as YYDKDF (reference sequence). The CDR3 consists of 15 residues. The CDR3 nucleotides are TGTGCCACCAGCCGACAGGGGGCCACCTACAATGAGCAGTTCTTC. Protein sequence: CATSRQGATYNEQFF.

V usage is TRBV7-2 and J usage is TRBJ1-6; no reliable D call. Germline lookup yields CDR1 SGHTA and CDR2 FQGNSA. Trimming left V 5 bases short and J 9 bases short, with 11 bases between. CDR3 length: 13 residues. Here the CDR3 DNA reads TGTGCCAGCAGCCCTAATTCGATTTCACCCCTCCACTTT. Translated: CASSPNSISPLHF.